This T cell receptor (beta chain) was retrieved from a study of shared clonotypes between healthy human individuals. Study-wide findings and caveats: The study generally estimated greater richness for naive than memory subsets. Large sequencing depth failed to make sorted-subset sequencing complete, rarefaction showed. Specimens sampled were limited to blood, with tissue repertoires likely differing.

Naivety among CD8 cells was defined by CD45RO negativity and positive CCR7 selection, thereby excluding terminally differentiated effector memory CD45RA+ cells. Those who donated, Caucasian adults without exception, all lived in Nashville, Tennessee. A remark on this clone: Its antigen is not known.

The CDR3 contains 11 residues. Germline CDR1 reads SQVTM; CDR2 reads ANQGSEA. Trimming cost V 2 bases and J 8 bases, with 7 bases left between them. The data were produced by immunoSEQ multiplex PCR, yet TCRdb's version contains in-frame clones alone and is incomplete. The sample records around 620,000 clones, approximately 96% being singletons. The receptor was isolated from a woman aged 30 to 39 in good health. Specimen: naive CD8+ T cells sorted from blood. The rearrangement joins TRBV29-1 to TRBJ2-1, with D perhaps TRBD1 (5 bases). The CDR3 spells CSVETGHEQFF. CDR3 coding DNA: TGCAGCGTTGAAACAGGTCATGAGCAGTTCTTC.